These 26 T cell receptor beta chains were sequenced from one sample in a study of breast tumors, draining lymph nodes, adjacent tissues. One entry per CDR3 protein, called by TCRdb with MiXCR from the multiplex PCR reads. The data contain about 53,000 distinct CDR3 sequences, roughly 39% of them singletons. The sample comprised breast tumor tissue. These receptors were obtained from a female donor with breast cancer. Some clones in this sample may be carry-over from other donors' samples.

At least ten counts were recorded for this clonotype. The V call is TRBV7-2, the J call TRBJ2-7, with unresolved D. Germline-derived CDR1 and CDR2 are SGHTA and FQGNSA. The CDR3 has 12 amino acids. The DNA for the CDR3 is TGTGCTACCGGAGTAGGAGCCTACGAGCAGTACTTC. Amino acids: CATGVGAYEQYF.

Notes on this clonotype: Just one base apart from a much larger clone, this may be a read error. J is TRBJ2-1 and V is TRBV3-1; no clear D gene. There are 12 residues in the CDR3. The germline V gene encodes CDR1 LGHDT and CDR2 YNNKEL (reference sequence). The CDR3 protein is CTSSWSGGEQFF. CDR3 nucleotide sequence: TGTACCAGCAGTTGGTCGGGTGGAGAGCAGTTCTTC.

This clonotype was counted at least ten times. The chain combines TRBV7-9 with TRBJ2-7; the D is unclear. V gave up 3 bases and J gave up 0 bases, with 6 bases separating them. From germline, CDR1 is SEHNR and CDR2 FQNEAQ (reference sequence). This CDR3 spans 13 amino acids. The CDR3 DNA sequence: TGTGCCAGCAGCTTCGCCAGCTCCTACGAGCAGTACTTC. Translated, it gives CASSFASSYEQYF.

Many counts were recorded for this clonotype. The rearrangement uses TRBV5-1 and TRBJ1-6; D is undetermined. CDR3 length: 15 amino acids. CDR1 and CDR2 (germline): SGHRS, YFSETQ. Trimming stripped 4 bases from V and 5 bases from J, with 13 bases between. DNA of the CDR3: TGCGCCAGCAGCGCGATCCCGGGAGATAATTCACCCCTCCACTTT. Translation gives CASSAIPGDNSPLHF. The complete variable domain, with remaining parts taken from reference TRBV5-1 and TRBJ1-6, reads KAGVTQTPRYLIKTRGQQVTLSCSPISGHRSVSWYQQTPGQGLQFLFEYFSETQRNKGNFPGRFSGRQFSNSRSEMNVSTLELGDSALYLCASSAIPGDNSPLHFGNGTRLTVT.

With respect to this clonotype: The DNA is omitted, as the CDR3 cannot be located on it reliably, and the CDR3 follows TCRdb's listing. The chain is built from TRBV7-3 and TRBJ2-1; TRBD1, as called in the table, went unchecked against the DNA. Inclusive of both ends, the CDR3 amounts to 15 amino acids. CDR1 is SGHTA and CDR2 is FQGTGA in the germline V gene. CDR3: CASSLFGAGINEQLF.

The rearrangement links TRBV29-1 to TRBJ1-2; TRBD1 matches 10 bases. The CDR3 length is 17 residues. V was clipped by 1 base and J by 3 bases; unmatched bases: 11. CDR1 and CDR2 from the germline V gene are SQVTM and ANQGSEA. CDR3 in amino acids: CSVEGPGQGFLDYGYTF. The CDR3 DNA follows: TGCAGCGTTGAAGGACCGGGACAGGGGTTTTTGGACTATGGCTACACCTTC. The variable domain in full, completed from reference TRBV29-1 and TRBJ1-2, reads SAVISQKPSRDICQRGTSLTIQCQVDSQVTMMFWYRQQPGQSLTLIATANQGSEATYESGFVIDKFPISRPNLTFSTLTVSNMSPEDSSIYLCSVEGPGQGFLDYGYTFGSGTRLTVV.

At least ten counts were recorded for this clonotype. The V call is TRBV28, the J call TRBJ1-2, with no clear D. Per the germline V gene, CDR1 is MDHEN and CDR2 is SYDVKM. The CDR3 extends over 16 amino acids. The germline V and J ends were trimmed by 4 bases and 0 bases, with 15 bases remaining between them. The CDR3 DNA reads as TGTGCCAGCAGTTACAGAGGAGCAGCAGCTAACTATGGCTACACCTTC. Protein: CASSYRGAAANYGYTF.

Remarks on this clonotype: The limits of the CDR3 on the DNA are not certain, so only TCRdb's listed CDR3 is given. The chain is built from TRBV25-1 and TRBJ1-3. Germline V CDR1 and CDR2: MGHDK, SYGVNS. The CDR3 region is 19 residues in length, termini included. The CDR3 region is CASSFYICSADLSGNTIYF.

This clonotype was seen repeatedly, ten times or more. J is TRBJ1-5 and V is TRBV19; TRBD1 aligns across 10 bases. The CDR3 has 15 amino acids. With V trimmed by 3 bases and J by 4 bases, 3 bases remained unmatched. Looked up from germline, CDR1 is LNHDA and CDR2 is SQIVND (reference sequence). The CDR3 spells CASSISGQGNQPQHF. The DNA of the CDR3 is TGTGCCAGTAGTATCTCGGGACAGGGGAATCAGCCCCAGCATTTT.

J is TRBJ2-5 and V is TRBV10-3, with D perhaps matching TRBD1 (6 bases). The V gene's germline CDR1 is ENHRY and CDR2 SYGVKD. Trimming pared 10 bases from V and 3 bases from J, leaving 15 bases between. The CDR3 is made up of 13 amino acids. The CDR3 DNA reads as TGTGCCAGCAGGGAACCAGGGGAAGAGACCCAGTACTTC. It translates to CASREPGEETQYF.

In this sample, this clonotype turned up many times. The genes are TRBV15 and TRBJ1-5, with unresolved D. Germline loops: CDR1 LNHNV, CDR2 YYDKDF (reference sequence). With 0 bases removed from V and 11 bases from J, the gap between germline ends came to 8 bases. CDR3 length equals 12 residues. The CDR3 DNA reads TGTGCCACCAGCAGAGAAAATGGGGCCCAGCATTTT. This gives the protein CATSRENGAQHF. The variable domain in full, completed from reference TRBV15 and TRBJ1-5, reads DAMVIQNPRYQVTQFGKPVTLSCSQTLNHNVMYWYQQKSSQAPKLLFHYYDKDFNNEADTPDNFQSRRPNTSFCFLDIRSPGLGDTAMYLCATSRENGAQHFGDGTRLSIL.

This clonotype appeared a few times. This clone may be a read error of a much larger clone one base away. V and J are TRBV6-4 and TRBJ2-3; D is ambiguous. V was cut by 6 bases and J by 5 bases, with 12 bases left in between. CDR3 length: 13 residues. The germline gives CDR1 MRHNA, CDR2 SNTAGT. CDR3 in amino acids: CASSLRSEDTQYF. CDR3 sequence (DNA): TGTGCCAGCAGCCTTAGGTCGGAAGATACGCAGTATTTT.

This clonotype has a count of ten or more. The V gene is TRBV4-3, the J gene TRBJ1-5, with no clear D. CDR3 length: 13 amino acids. In germline, CDR1 is LGHNA, CDR2 YSLEER. V was shortened by 3 bases and J by 3 bases, with 6 bases between the two germline ends. The CDR3 reads CASSQEVNQPQHF. The CDR3 coding sequence is TGCGCCAGCAGCCAGGAGGTCAATCAGCCCCAGCATTTT.

The V call is TRBV7-2, the J call TRBJ2-1; 9 nucleotides agree with TRBD2. Trimming at V came to 5 bases and at J to 5 bases, leaving 19 bases not matched to a gene. This CDR3 comprises 19 residues. The germline gives CDR1 SGHTA, CDR2 FQGNSA. The CDR3 nucleotides read TGTGCCAGCAGCATAGTAGTGAGGATTAGCGGGAGTTTCAACAATGAGCAGTTCTTC. It codes for CASSIVVRISGSFNNEQFF.

Worth noting for this clonotype: Given the absence of the conserved phenylalanine or tryptophan at the CDR3 end, a read error is likely. The chain has TRBV19 and TRBJ2-7; tentative D call: TRBD2 (6 bases). This CDR3 has 14 residues. The germline V gene has CDR1 LNHDA and CDR2 SQIVND (reference sequence). Trimming left V 7 bases short and J 0 bases short, with 13 bases between. The CDR3 sequence is CASTPDGSSYEQYL. As DNA, the CDR3 is TGTGCCAGTACCCCGGACGGGAGCTCCTACGAGCAGTACCTC.

The chain carries TRBV7-2 and TRBJ1-2; no clear D. Germline loops: CDR1 SGHTA, CDR2 FQGNSA. CDR3 length: 13 amino acids. The V end was cut by 5 bases, the J end by 8 bases, with 15 bases between. The CDR3: CASSPLWSSGYTF. Written as DNA, the CDR3 is TGTGCCAGCAGCCCACTCTGGTCCAGCGGCTACACCTTC.

The sample holds many counts of this clonotype. CDR3 region: CAWGLALTDTQYF. The CDR3 DNA sequence: TGTGCCTGGGGTCTAGCCCTCACAGATACGCAGTATTTT. The chain employs TRBV30 and TRBJ2-3, with D possibly TRBD2 on 5 matching bases. Trimming left V 5 bases short and J 2 bases short, with 11 bases between. Looked up from germline, CDR1 is GTSNPN and CDR2 is SVGIG (reference sequence). This CDR3 is built from 13 residues.

The chain joins TRBV7-2 to TRBJ1-5, with TRBD1 matching 8 bases. CDR1 is SGHTA, CDR2 FQGNSA, per germline. V gave up 5 bases and J gave up 7 bases; unmatched junction bases: 16. The CDR3 is 17 amino acids. The CDR3: CASSQQGGAVNSQPQHF. CDR3 coding DNA: TGTGCCAGCAGCCAACAGGGGGGGGCGGTTAATTCGCAGCCCCAGCATTTT.

The V gene is TRBV5-1, the J gene TRBJ1-6; TRBD1 might be the D (5 bases). The germline V gene has CDR1 SGHRS and CDR2 YFSETQ. Trimming left V 5 bases short and J 8 bases short, with 17 bases between. There are 15 residues in the CDR3. The CDR3 protein is CASRAGAGVDSPLHF. The CDR3 coding sequence is TGCGCCAGCAGAGCCGGGGCGGGGGTGGATTCACCCCTCCACTTT.

This clonotype came up many times. It may be a read error: a sequence one base away is much more abundant. CDR3: CATSDRGQGYRMLYQETQYF. Here the CDR3 DNA reads TGTGCCACCAGTGATAGAGGACAGGGGTACAGGATGCTGTACCAAGAGACCCAGTACTTC. The chain employs TRBV24-1 and TRBJ2-5, with 9 bases fitting TRBD1. The CDR3 is made up of 20 amino acids. Germline values: CDR1 KGHDR, CDR2 SFDVKD. Trimming removed 3 bases from V and 0 bases from J; junction bases left unmatched: 16.

This clonotype was detected ten times or more. This may arise from a read error, as a much more abundant clone is one base away. The chain recombines TRBV6-5 with TRBJ2-6; 7 positions match TRBD1. CDR3 length: 17 amino acids. The ends lost 7 bases at V and 0 bases at J; junction bases unmatched: 9. Germline assignment: CDR1 MNHEY and CDR2 SVGAGI. This chain's CDR3 is CASNQGTATSGANVLTF. The CDR3 region has the DNA TGTGCCAGCAACCAGGGGACAGCCACCTCTGGGGCCAACGTCCTGACTTTC.

In this sample, this clonotype turned up many times. V and J are TRBV6-6 and TRBJ1-4; a weak D match, TRBD1 (6 bases). Germline assignment: CDR1 MNHNY and CDR2 SVGAGI (reference sequence). V lost 10 bases and J 8 bases, leaving 17 bases between the germline ends. The CDR3 contains 13 residues. In DNA, the CDR3 is TGTGCCACCTCCCCCCCGGGGGGCGAAAAACTGTTTTTT. It translates to CATSPPGGEKLFF.

This clonotype was observed at least ten times. The chain is built from TRBV10-3 and TRBJ1-1; D is ambiguous. The CDR3 runs 13 residues. Between the trimmed V and J ends, which lost 4 bases and 1 base, there was a span of 7 bases. Germline V lookup: CDR1 ENHRY, CDR2 SYGVKD. CDR3 region: CAISGTENTEAFF. DNA for the CDR3: TGTGCCATCAGTGGGACGGAGAACACTGAAGCTTTCTTT.

In nucleotides, the CDR3 is TGTGCCAGCAGTATAGGACCGTCGGAGGGTAGAAACGTCATATATTTT. Protein: CASSIGPSEGRNVIYF. This chain joins TRBV2 and TRBJ1-3, with no clear D. V was cut by 5 bases and J by 12 bases, with 26 bases left in between. The length of the CDR3 is 16 residues. The germline CDR1 and CDR2 sequences are SNHLY and FYNNEI.

The chain carries TRBV5-6 and TRBJ2-5, with 7 positions matching TRBD1. From germline, CDR1 is SGHDT and CDR2 YYEEEE. V was clipped by 0 bases and J by 7 bases; unmatched bases: 6. This CDR3 region has 14 residues. The CDR3 DNA reads TGTGCCAGCAGCTTGGGGACAGGCGGAGGGACCCAGTACTTC. Its translation: CASSLGTGGGTQYF.

The chain employs TRBV11-3 and TRBJ2-7; a possible D gene is TRBD2 (5 bases). CDR1 is SGHNT, CDR2 YENEEA, per germline. This CDR3 is 13 amino acids long. With 7 bases removed from V and 2 bases from J, the gap between germline ends came to 12 bases. The CDR3 nucleotides are TGTGCCAGCACTCGGACCGGGGCCTACGAGCAGTACTTC. Its protein product is CASTRTGAYEQYF.